One and the same sample provided the 32 T cell receptor beta chains below, sequenced in a study of tumor-infiltrating T cells and Merkel cell polyomavirus. Overall study context: The study examined CD8+ T cells specific for the Merkel cell polyomavirus KLL epitope.

Every patient's tumor was robustly positive for Merkel cell polyomavirus Large T antigen on immunohistochemistry. The method was immunoSEQ multiplex PCR; TCRdb's version includes in-frame clones alone and lacks a portion of them. In the table there are about 25,000 clones, about 90% of which are singletons. The sequenced sample consisted of lymph node tissue. The source is a man aged 45-65 years with Merkel cell carcinoma.

The V call is TRBV27, the J call TRBJ2-7, with a possible D match to TRBD1 (5 bases). Germline V gene lookup returns CDR1 MNHEY and CDR2 SMNVEV (reference sequence). V was pared by 5 bases and J by 2 bases, with 10 bases between. The CDR3 loop spans 13 amino acids. CDR3 DNA: TGTGCCAGCAGTAACGCAGGGACCTACGAGCAGTACTTC. Amino acids: CASSNAGTYEQYF.

The chain joins TRBV7-9 to TRBJ2-1, with D hard to call. CDR1 is SEHNR, CDR2 FQNEAQ, per germline (reference sequence). V lost 2 bases, J lost 0 bases, and 11 bases lay in between. The CDR3 sequence is 16 residues long. Here the CDR3 DNA reads TGTGCCAGCAGCTTAACGCGGCAGAGCTCCTACAATGAGCAGTTCTTC. It encodes CASSLTRQSSYNEQFF.

The chain is built from TRBV19 and TRBJ2-1; 11 bases are a match to TRBD2. V lost 10 bases, J lost 6 bases, and 11 bases stayed unmatched. This CDR3 region has 15 residues. Germline V gene data show CDR1 as LNHDA and CDR2 as SQIVND (reference sequence). The CDR3 coding sequence is TGTGCCACTGCACATAGCGGGAGGGCCAGCAATGAGCAGTTCTTC. Translating gives CATAHSGRASNEQFF.

The genes are TRBV9 and TRBJ2-2, with a possible D match to TRBD1 (7 bases). Germline CDR1 is SGDLS and CDR2 is YYNGEE. This CDR3 has 18 amino acids. Trimming took off 1 base at V and 5 bases at J, with 21 bases between the two ends. The CDR3 spells CASSVLSVGGGWTGELFF. The CDR3 coding sequence is TGTGCCAGCAGCGTACTATCCGTCGGAGGGGGCTGGACCGGGGAGCTGTTTTTT.

The rearrangement joins TRBV6-5 to TRBJ2-7; TRBD1 matches 9 bases. Germline CDR1 is MNHEY and CDR2 is SVGAGI. The CDR3 has 14 residues. Germline trimming cut 5 bases from V and 2 bases from J; bases unmatched to any gene: 4. This chain's CDR3 is CASSPGQGTYEQYF. The CDR3 DNA follows: TGTGCCAGCAGTCCGGGACAGGGTACCTACGAGCAGTACTTC.

The chain employs TRBV16 and TRBJ2-4; 7 bases are shared with TRBD1. Germline V lookup: CDR1 KGHSY, CDR2 FQNENV. The CDR3 spans 15 residues. The trim removed 4 bases at V and 5 bases at J, leaving 8 bases unmatched. This CDR3 reads CASSLVGTDQNIQYF. Here the CDR3 DNA reads TGTGCCAGCAGCCTCGTTGGGACAGATCAAAACATTCAGTACTTC.

J is TRBJ2-1 and V is TRBV10-3; 9 nucleotides match TRBD1. Germline V gene sequence: CDR1 ENHRY, CDR2 SYGVKD. The ends lost 7 bases at V and 8 bases at J; junction bases unmatched: 12. The CDR3 contains 15 residues. The DNA for the CDR3 is TGTGCCATCACTCCCGAGGACAGGGGTTTTGATGAGCAGTTCTTC. Translation gives CAITPEDRGFDEQFF.

This clone was counted a single time. This chain uses TRBV5-6 with TRBJ1-5; 10 positions match TRBD1. The V gene end was trimmed by 2 bases and the J gene end by 5 bases; junction bases not matched to a gene: 7. This CDR3 contains 16 residues. In germline, CDR1 is SGHDT, CDR2 YYEEEE. CDR3 in DNA: TGTGCCAGCAGCTTAAAGGGACAGGGGAATTATCAGCCCCAGCATTTT. It encodes CASSLKGQGNYQPQHF.

The chain recombines TRBV2 with TRBJ2-5; TRBD2 aligns across 12 bases. There are 15 residues in the CDR3. Germline V gives CDR1 SNHLY, CDR2 FYNNEI. Trimming cost V 8 bases and J 0 bases; bases outside gene matches: 4. The CDR3 nucleotides read TGTGCCAGCGAGGGGACTAGCGGGTACCAAGAGACCCAGTACTTC. It codes for CASEGTSGYQETQYF.

This chain links TRBV11-2 with TRBJ2-1, with 14 positions matching TRBD2. V lost 8 bases to trimming and J lost 6 bases; unmatched junction nucleotides: 9. Germline V CDR1 and CDR2: SGHAT, FQNNGV. The CDR3 totals 16 residues. CDR3 in amino acids: CASGTSGRILGNEQFF. Written as DNA, the CDR3 is TGTGCCAGCGGGACTAGCGGGAGAATTTTGGGCAATGAGCAGTTCTTC.

This clone was detected once. The V gene is TRBV5-6, the J gene TRBJ2-1; TRBD1 is a possible D gene (6 bases). V shed 3 bases and J shed 0 bases, with 13 bases lying between them. This CDR3 is built from 16 residues. Germline CDR1 reads SGHDT; CDR2 reads YYEEEE. The CDR3 nucleotides are TGTGCCAGCAGCTCAGAACAGGGCGGCTCCTACAATGAGCAGTTCTTC. Translation: CASSSEQGGSYNEQFF.

The chain links TRBV27 to TRBJ2-5, with a weak D call TRBD1 (6 bases). Per germline, CDR1 MNHEY and CDR2 SMNVEV (reference sequence). Trimming cost V 10 bases and J 4 bases, with 19 bases left between them. CDR3 size: 14 residues. The CDR3 loop is CATHRAGVAETQYF. CDR3 sequence (DNA): TGTGCCACGCATCGGGCAGGGGTAGCAGAGACCCAGTACTTC.

Points on this clone: One junction end disagrees with the germline gene, perhaps due to a read error. The DNA for the CDR3 is TGTGCCAGCTTCCGGGACAGGGGTCAGATCTTC. Its translation: CASFRDRGQIF. The chain has TRBV6-1 and TRBJ2-1; 10 bases are shared with TRBD1. The germline gives CDR1 MNHNS, CDR2 SASEGT. The CDR3 covers 11 residues.

V usage is TRBV28 and J usage is TRBJ1-1, with D perhaps matching TRBD1 (5 bases). Germline CDR1 MDHEN, CDR2 SYDVKM. The CDR3 totals 14 residues. Between the trimmed V and J ends, which lost 5 bases and 1 base, there was a span of 11 bases. CDR3: CASSQTTGNTEAFF. As DNA, the CDR3 is TGTGCCAGCAGTCAAACTACAGGGAACACTGAAGCTTTCTTT.

The rearrangement uses TRBV28 and TRBJ1-6, with 9 bases fitting TRBD1. V lost 7 bases, J lost 7 bases, and 5 bases stayed unmatched. Germline assignment: CDR1 MDHEN and CDR2 SYDVKM. CDR3 size: 14 residues. CDR3 protein: CASITGQGNSPLHF. In nucleotides, the CDR3 is TGTGCCAGCATAACCGGACAGGGGAATTCACCCCTCCACTTT.

The rearrangement links TRBV4-1 to TRBJ2-1; 7 positions agree with TRBD2. This CDR3 comprises 15 residues. CDR1 is MGHRA and CDR2 is YSYEKL in the germline V gene. V lost 0 bases, J lost 8 bases, and 7 bases stayed unmatched. The CDR3 region is CASSQETGREYEQFF. In DNA form, the CDR3 reads TGCGCCAGCAGCCAAGAAACGGGGAGGGAGTATGAGCAGTTCTTC.

This chain joins TRBV6-1 and TRBJ2-5; a weak D match, TRBD2 (6 bases). The germline CDR1 and CDR2 sequences are MNHNS and SASEGT. V lost 1 base and J 7 bases, leaving 10 bases between the germline ends. The CDR3 has 13 amino acids. CDR3 in DNA: TGTGCCAGCAGTGAAGGGGAGGTTGGGACCCAGTACTTC. It encodes CASSEGEVGTQYF.

J is TRBJ2-3 and V is TRBV10-3; the match to TRBD2 covers 10 bases. Per germline, CDR1 ENHRY and CDR2 SYGVKD. Germline trimming cut 10 bases from V and 1 base from J; bases unmatched to any gene: 2. The CDR3 consists of 13 residues. CDR3 sequence reads: CATGLAGTDTQYF. The DNA for the CDR3 is TGTGCCACTGGACTAGCGGGCACAGATACGCAGTATTTT.

This chain connects TRBV19 to TRBJ1-1; maybe TRBD1 (5 bases). Germline V lookup: CDR1 LNHDA, CDR2 SQIVND (reference sequence). This CDR3 has 13 amino acids. V was clipped by 5 bases and J by 4 bases, with 11 bases between them. CDR3 bases: TGTGCCAGTAGTCGCAGGGCGGTCACTGAAGCTTTCTTT. This sequence encodes CASSRRAVTEAFF. Supplemented by reference TRBV19 and TRBJ1-1, the full variable domain reads DGGITQSPKYLFRKEGQNVTLSCEQNLNHDAMYWYRQDPGQGLRLIYYSQIVNDFQKGDIAEGYSVSREKKESFPLTVTSAQKNPTAFYLCASSRRAVTEAFFGQGTRLTVV.

This rearrangement joins TRBV30 to TRBJ1-1, with D possibly being TRBD1 (5 bases). This CDR3 has 18 residues. V dropped 4 bases and J dropped 1 base, with 25 bases sitting between them. The V gene's germline CDR1 is GTSNPN and CDR2 SVGIG (reference sequence). The CDR3 nucleotides are TGTGCCTGGACTCCGATAGGGGTTGGAGGGCCGACGAACACTGAAGCTTTCTTT. As protein: CAWTPIGVGGPTNTEAFF.

The CDR3 reads CASSGGPDTQYF. The DNA of the CDR3 is TGTGCCAGCAGTGGAGGCCCAGATACGCAGTATTTT. The chain joins TRBV2 to TRBJ2-3; D is ambiguous. CDR1 is SNHLY, CDR2 FYNNEI, per germline. The CDR3 length is 12 residues. Trimming left V 4 bases short and J 4 bases short, with 6 bases between.

The chain recombines TRBV12-5 with TRBJ1-1; D might be TRBD1 (6 bases). Trimming took 3 bases from V and 0 from J, leaving 23 bases between them. The CDR3 spans 19 residues. The germline gives CDR1 LGHNT, CDR2 FRNRAP. DNA for the CDR3: TGTGCTAGTGGTTTCCCGAGTACTGGGGGCATCCCTATGAACACTGAAGCTTTCTTT. This encodes CASGFPSTGGIPMNTEAFF.

The V and J genes are TRBV2 and TRBJ1-5; no reliable D call. This CDR3 region has 16 residues. Germline-derived CDR1 and CDR2 are SNHLY and FYNNEI. The V gene lost 0 bases and the J gene lost 3 bases, with 12 bases spanning the gap. The DNA for the CDR3 is TGTGCCAGCAGTGAAGCGCTTTTAGTAGACAATCAGCCCCAGCATTTT. Protein product: CASSEALLVDNQPQHF.

The chain couples TRBV21-1 to TRBJ1-4; the D call of TRBD1 is as the table states it, not checked on the DNA. TRBV21-1 is assigned pseudogene status. The CDR3 totals 20 residues. CDR3 sequence: CASSKNGHETGVATNEKLFF. Written as DNA, the CDR3 is TGTGCCAGCAGCAAAAATGGCCATGAGACAGGAGTTGCAACTAATGAAAAACTGTTTTTT.

This clone has just a few counts. The gene calls are TRBV11-3 and TRBJ2-7, with D maybe TRBD1 (6 bases). Germline V gives CDR1 SGHNT, CDR2 YENEEA. The CDR3 totals 12 residues. The V end was cut by 5 bases, the J end by 6 bases, with 11 bases between. The CDR3 reads CASSLGQSEQYF. CDR3 coding DNA: TGTGCCAGCAGCCTGGGACAATCCGAGCAGTACTTC.

This clone occurred once. This chain uses TRBV5-3 with TRBJ1-1; 7 bases are shared with TRBD1. TRBV5-3 carries the ORF label, with uncertain function. This CDR3 contains 17 residues. The J segment lost 5 bases and the V segment lost 4 bases, leaving 17 bases of the junction unmatched. CDR3 nucleotide sequence: TGTGCCAGAAGCCAGGGACAGCTCCTGAAAGTGGGGACTGAAGCTTTCTTT. Its translation: CARSQGQLLKVGTEAFF.

The chain couples TRBV4-2 to TRBJ1-1; 7 nucleotides match TRBD1. Germline CDR1 reads LGHNA; CDR2 reads YNFKEQ. Germline trimming cut 2 bases from V and 7 bases from J; bases unmatched to any gene: 4. CDR3 size: 13 residues. The CDR3 is CASSQSGGYEAFF. DNA of the CDR3: TGTGCCAGCAGCCAATCAGGGGGATATGAAGCTTTCTTT.

This clone has a handful of counts. The chain recombines TRBV27 with TRBJ2-1; possible D gene TRBD2, 6 bases. The V gene's germline CDR1 is MNHEY and CDR2 SMNVEV (reference sequence). CDR3 length equals 18 residues. V lost 6 bases and J lost 1, with 22 bases in between. The CDR3 DNA is TGTGCCAGCAGCCCCCCTAGTGGCGGGGTAGGGTCCTACAATGAGCAGTTCTTC. Its translation is CASSPPSGGVGSYNEQFF.

This chain connects TRBV11-2 to TRBJ2-1, with 13 bases identical to TRBD2. The CDR3 runs to 16 residues. The ends lost 1 base at V and 8 bases at J; junction bases unmatched: 5. CDR1 and CDR2 from the germline V gene are SGHAT and FQNNGV. The CDR3 DNA reads as TGTGCCAGCAGCTTAGTAGGGACTAGCGGGATCCATGAGCAGTTCTTC. Translation gives CASSLVGTSGIHEQFF.

The rearrangement links TRBV10-3 to TRBJ2-1; 14 bases are a match to TRBD2. The V gene end was trimmed by 7 bases and the J gene end by 7 bases; junction bases not matched to a gene: 9. CDR1 is ENHRY and CDR2 is SYGVKD in the germline V gene. CDR3 length equals 16 residues. CDR3: CAINDPGLAGVNEQFF. In DNA form, the CDR3 reads TGTGCCATCAACGACCCGGGACTAGCGGGGGTGAATGAGCAGTTCTTC.

This clone has only one observation. J is TRBJ2-5 and V is TRBV5-4, with 7 bases aligning to TRBD1. The J call may be in error: the DNA end matches TRBJ2-7 better. This CDR3 is built from 16 residues. Germline V CDR1 and CDR2: SGHNT, YYREEE (reference sequence). The CDR3 protein is CASSEGTEKSSYEQYF. The CDR3 coding sequence is TGTGCCAGCAGCGAGGGGACAGAAAAAAGCTCCTACGAGCAGTACTTC.

This rearrangement joins TRBV6-5 to TRBJ2-7, with 12 nucleotides matching TRBD2. V gave up 4 bases and J gave up 2 bases; unmatched junction bases: 6. Germline lookup yields CDR1 MNHEY and CDR2 SVGAGI. This CDR3 region has 16 residues. The CDR3 region is CASSFRTSGATYEQYF. The CDR3, as DNA: TGTGCCAGCAGTTTCCGGACTAGCGGGGCCACCTACGAGCAGTACTTC.